The 25 T cell receptor beta chains presented below share a single source sample, sequenced in a study of technical replicates of blood from a handful of donors. TCRdb's table, derived via immunoSEQ multiplex PCR, lists solely in-frame clones and lacks some. The sample lists 66,000 or so clones, around 97% occurring once. Sequencing used T cells isolated from PBMCs. All receptors derive from a human donor in good health.

The CDR3 here is CASTAGNYEQYF. The DNA of the CDR3 is TGTGCCAGCACGGCAGGGAACTACGAGCAGTACTTC. This chain uses TRBV28 with TRBJ2-7, with a tentative D call TRBD1 (5 bases). The CDR3 length is 12 residues. The V gene lost 7 bases and the J gene lost 3 bases, with 10 bases spanning the gap. CDR1 MDHEN and CDR2 SYDVKM come from the germline V gene.

The rearrangement joins TRBV14 to TRBJ1-1, with a tentative D call TRBD1 (5 bases). V was shortened by 4 bases and J by 2 bases, with 14 bases between the two germline ends. There are 15 residues in the CDR3. Germline V gives CDR1 SGHDN, CDR2 FVKESK. The CDR3 nucleotides are TGTGCCAGCAGCCCCTATGGGGGAGGTAACACTGAAGCTTTCTTT. Its protein product is CASSPYGGGNTEAFF.

V is TRBV2 and J is TRBJ2-2; 8 nucleotides agree with TRBD2. The length of the CDR3 is 16 residues. V was pared by 3 bases and J by 1 base, with 4 bases of the junction left unmatched. Germline loops: CDR1 SNHLY, CDR2 FYNNEI. The CDR3, as DNA: TGTGCCAGCAGTGATTTGCGGGAGGTGAACACCGGGGAGCTGTTTTTT. It encodes CASSDLREVNTGELFF.

This rearrangement joins TRBV5-1 to TRBJ2-2; D unclear. Trimming shortened V by 0 bases and J by 2 bases, and 5 bases separated the two germline ends. CDR1 and CDR2 (germline): SGHRS, YFSETQ. The CDR3 runs 14 residues. CDR3 nucleotides: TGCGCCAGCAGCTTGGGCCTAAACACCGGGGAGCTGTTTTTT. This translates into CASSLGLNTGELFF.

This sequence joins TRBV29-1 and TRBJ2-5; TRBD2 agrees at 11 bases. Germline assignment: CDR1 SQVTM and CDR2 ANQGSEA. The trim removed 3 bases at V and 2 bases at J, leaving 2 bases unmatched. This CDR3 region has 14 residues. CDR3 nucleotides: TGCAGCGTTGACGGGACTAGCGGTCAAGAGACCCAGTACTTC. It yields the protein CSVDGTSGQETQYF.

A word on this clone: At one end the junction does not follow the germline gene, possibly because of a read error. The chain combines TRBV28 with TRBJ1-3; perhaps TRBD1 as D (6 bases). The germline gives CDR1 MDHEN, CDR2 SYDVKM. CDR3 size: 12 residues. CDR3 in amino acids: CTSTQGRNTIYF. CDR3 in DNA: TGTACCAGTACCCAGGGGAGAAACACCATATATTTT.

In regard to this clone: At one end the junction does not follow the germline gene, possibly because of a read error. This chain connects TRBV19 to TRBJ2-7; no reliable D call. Per the germline V gene, CDR1 is LNHDA and CDR2 is SQIVND (reference sequence). The CDR3 has 14 amino acids. The CDR3 sequence is CASSIGDNSYEQYF. CDR3 DNA sequence: TGTGCCAGTAGCATAGGAGATAACTCCTACGAGCAGTACTTC.

The chain couples TRBV29-1 to TRBJ2-2; D gene ambiguous. The CDR3 extends over 12 amino acids. Germline-derived CDR1 and CDR2 are SQVTM and ANQGSEA. V was trimmed by 4 bases and J by 4 bases, leaving 7 bases between them. The CDR3 sequence: CSVVTSTGELFF. For the CDR3, the DNA is TGCAGCGTTGTAACATCCACCGGGGAGCTGTTTTTT.

V usage is TRBV19 and J usage is TRBJ1-1; D uncertain. V lost 6 bases, J lost 13 bases, and 12 bases lay in between. The CDR3 is made up of 10 amino acids. The germline V gene has CDR1 LNHDA and CDR2 SQIVND (reference sequence). The DNA of the CDR3 is TGTGCCAGTAGATTCTCTGGCGGTTTCTTT. Translation: CASRFSGGFF.

The chain combines TRBV19 with TRBJ1-1, with D perhaps TRBD1 (6 bases). V dropped 7 bases and J dropped 6 bases, with 18 bases sitting between them. Germline V CDR1 and CDR2: LNHDA, SQIVND (reference sequence). The CDR3 sequence is 14 residues long. The CDR3 DNA reads TGTGCCAGTACCCTGGGGGCCAATCTGGCTGAAGCTTTCTTT. Encoded protein: CASTLGANLAEAFF. Full variable domain (rest looked up from reference TRBV19 and TRBJ1-1): DGGITQSPKYLFRKEGQNVTLSCEQNLNHDAMYWYRQDPGQGLRLIYYSQIVNDFQKGDIAEGYSVSREKKESFPLTVTSAQKNPTAFYLCASTLGANLAEAFFGQGTRLTVV.

The chain combines TRBV4-1 with TRBJ2-6; D is unresolved. Trimming shortened V by 0 bases and J by 0 bases, and 15 bases separated the two germline ends. CDR3 length equals 19 residues. Germline-derived CDR1 and CDR2 are MGHRA and YSYEKL. The CDR3 reads CASSQDPVTLDSGANVLTF. The DNA of the CDR3 is TGCGCCAGCAGCCAAGATCCCGTGACACTTGACTCTGGGGCCAACGTCCTGACTTTC.

The chain joins TRBV7-9 to TRBJ1-4; a possible D gene is TRBD1 (5 bases). V was cut by 5 bases and J by 0 bases, with 13 bases left in between. Germline V lookup: CDR1 SEHNR, CDR2 FQNEAQ (reference sequence). This CDR3 is built from 16 residues. The CDR3 nucleotides read TGTGCCAGCAGCGCGGGGGGGGGACCAACTAATGAAAAACTGTTTTTT. Translation gives CASSAGGGPTNEKLFF.

This chain links TRBV2 with TRBJ2-7; maybe TRBD2 (6 bases). The CDR3 loop spans 11 amino acids. Germline loops: CDR1 SNHLY, CDR2 FYNNEI. V shed 6 bases and J shed 4 bases, with 7 bases lying between them. CDR3 region: CASREGYEQYF. CDR3 coding DNA: TGTGCCAGCAGGGAGGGATACGAGCAGTACTTC.

The V and J genes are TRBV29-1 and TRBJ1-3; D is ambiguous. The CDR3 extends over 14 amino acids. Germline-derived CDR1 and CDR2 are SQVTM and ANQGSEA. V was pared by 3 bases and J by 0 bases, with 9 bases between. The CDR3 region has the DNA TGCAGCGTTGAGGCGGGTGACTCTGGAAACACCATATATTTT. As protein: CSVEAGDSGNTIYF.

J is TRBJ1-2 and V is TRBV9; D might be TRBD1 (5 bases). Between the trimmed V and J ends, which lost 3 bases and 4 bases, there was a span of 10 bases. Germline values: CDR1 SGDLS, CDR2 YYNGEE. The CDR3 contains 13 residues. In DNA form, the CDR3 reads TGTGCCAGCAGCGGATCGACAGTCTATGGCTACACCTTC. Protein product: CASSGSTVYGYTF. The complete variable domain, with remaining parts taken from reference TRBV9 and TRBJ1-2, reads DSGVTQTPKHLITATGQRVTLRCSPRSGDLSVYWYQQSLDQGLQFLIQYYNGEERAKGNILERFSAQQFPDLHSELNLSSLELGDSALYFCASSGSTVYGYTFGSGTRLTVV.

V is TRBV7-8 and J is TRBJ2-5; 8 nucleotides match TRBD1. Germline V lookup: CDR1 SGHVS, CDR2 FQNEAQ. The CDR3 contains 18 residues. V gave up 4 bases and J gave up 6 bases; unmatched junction bases: 19. CDR3 loop: CASSSSPLGQGNKQTQYF. CDR3 sequence (DNA): TGTGCCAGCAGCTCCTCCCCCCTTGGACAGGGTAATAAACAGACCCAGTACTTC. Filled out from reference TRBV7-8 and TRBJ2-5, the complete variable domain reads GAGVSQSPRYKVAKRGQDVALRCDPISGHVSLFWYQQALGQGPEFLTYFQNEAQLDKSGLPSDRFFAERPEGSVSTLKIQRTQQEDSAVYLCASSSSPLGQGNKQTQYFGPGTRLLVL.

This chain connects TRBV25-1 to TRBJ2-1; D ambiguous. The CDR3 extends over 16 amino acids. The V gene's germline CDR1 is MGHDK and CDR2 SYGVNS. The V gene lost 1 base and the J gene lost 4 bases, with 14 bases spanning the gap. CDR3 coding DNA: TGTGCCAGCAGTGAATCTTGGCTAGTTGGTTACAATGAGCAGTTCTTC. It encodes CASSESWLVGYNEQFF.

V is TRBV5-1 and J is TRBJ1-2, with a tentative D call TRBD1 (5 bases). Germline CDR1 is SGHRS and CDR2 is YFSETQ. Trimming took 7 bases from V and 2 from J, leaving 21 bases between them. The CDR3 extends over 16 amino acids. CDR3 amino acids: CASRLAFRGGNYGYTF. The DNA of the CDR3 is TGCGCCAGCCGTTTAGCCTTTAGGGGAGGGAACTATGGCTACACCTTC.

This sequence joins TRBV4-1 and TRBJ2-7, with D unclear. Deletions cut 0 bases from V and 4 bases from J, with 10 bases between. Germline CDR1 reads MGHRA; CDR2 reads YSYEKL. This CDR3 region has 14 residues. The CDR3 DNA follows: TGCGCCAGCAGCCAAGAGGTAGCAGCGTACGAGCAGTACTTC. Translating gives CASSQEVAAYEQYF.

CDR3 sequence: CASSLVAGLYGYTF. CDR3 in DNA: TGTGCCAGCAGCTTAGTGGCGGGCCTCTATGGCTACACCTTC. V and J are TRBV11-2 and TRBJ1-2; no definite D call. The CDR3 runs to 14 residues. Trimming took off 1 base at V and 4 bases at J, with 10 bases between the two ends. Germline loops: CDR1 SGHAT, CDR2 FQNNGV.

The genes are TRBV27 and TRBJ1-1, with TRBD1 identical over 7 bases. The J segment lost 11 bases and the V segment lost 5 bases, leaving 11 bases of the junction unmatched. This CDR3 comprises 13 residues. Per germline, CDR1 MNHEY and CDR2 SMNVEV (reference sequence). The CDR3 loop is CASSPFLDRWAFF. The CDR3, as DNA: TGTGCCAGCAGTCCATTCCTGGACAGGTGGGCTTTCTTT.

This clone was seen a single time. The J gene is TRBJ2-1, the V gene TRBV4-1; 10 nucleotides align to TRBD2. Germline values: CDR1 MGHRA, CDR2 YSYEKL. J gave up 5 bases and V 4 bases, and 2 bases lay outside the gene matches. This CDR3 has 14 residues. In DNA, the CDR3 is TGCGCCAGCAGCCGGAGCGGGAGGGACAATGAGCAGTTCTTC. Residues: CASSRSGRDNEQFF.

The chain recombines TRBV5-5 with TRBJ2-2; tentative D call: TRBD1 (5 bases). Per the germline V gene, CDR1 is SGHKS and CDR2 is YYEKEE (reference sequence). The CDR3 runs to 15 residues. The V end was cut by 4 bases, the J end by 4 bases, with 14 bases between. Here the CDR3 reads CASSARQGGTGELFF. The CDR3, as DNA: TGTGCCAGCAGCGCGCGGCAGGGCGGCACCGGGGAGCTGTTTTTT.

V is TRBV13 and J is TRBJ2-1; 16 bases are shared with TRBD2. There are 19 residues in the CDR3. J was trimmed by 2 bases and V by 5 bases; bases with no gene match: 9. Per the germline V gene, CDR1 is PRHDT and CDR2 is FYEKMQ (reference sequence). The CDR3 spells CASSHSGTSGGVAYNEQFF. The CDR3 nucleotides are TGTGCCAGCAGCCATTCCGGGACTAGCGGGGGGGTCGCCTACAATGAGCAGTTCTTC. Combining the CDR3 with reference TRBV13 and TRBJ2-1 gives the whole variable domain AAGVIQSPRHLIKEKRETATLKCYPIPRHDTVYWYQQGPGQDPQFLISFYEKMQSDKGSIPDRFSAQQFSDYHSELNMSSLELGDSALYFCASSHSGTSGGVAYNEQFFGPGTRLTVL.

In its sample, this clone was seen once. This rearrangement joins TRBV9 to TRBJ1-2; TRBD1 aligns across 8 bases. J was trimmed by 3 bases and V by 5 bases; bases with no gene match: 12. The CDR3 consists of 16 residues. Looked up from germline, CDR1 is SGDLS and CDR2 is YYNGEE. The CDR3 sequence: CASRATGTGGDYGYTF. Here the CDR3 DNA reads TGTGCCAGCAGAGCAACCGGGACAGGAGGGGACTATGGCTACACCTTC.